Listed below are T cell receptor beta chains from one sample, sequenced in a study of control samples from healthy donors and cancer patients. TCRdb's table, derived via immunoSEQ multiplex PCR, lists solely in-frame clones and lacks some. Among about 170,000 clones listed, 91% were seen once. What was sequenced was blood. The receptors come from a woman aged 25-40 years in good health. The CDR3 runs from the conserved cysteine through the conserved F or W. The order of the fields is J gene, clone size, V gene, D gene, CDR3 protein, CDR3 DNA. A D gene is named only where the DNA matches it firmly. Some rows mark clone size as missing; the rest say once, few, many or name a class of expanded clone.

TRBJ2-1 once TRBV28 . CASSLWTSSYNEQFF TGTGCCAGCAGTTTATGGACTAGCTCCTACAATGAGCAGTTCTTC
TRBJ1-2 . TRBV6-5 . CASSSLSLGDYGYTF TGTGCCAGCAGCTCGTTAAGTCTGGGGGACTATGGCTACACCTTC
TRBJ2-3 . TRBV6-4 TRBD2 CASSDSGLASTDTQYF TGTGCCAGCAGTGACTCGGGACTAGCGTCCACAGATACGCAGTATTTT
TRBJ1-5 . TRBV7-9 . CASSLDPGLSNQPQHF TGTGCCAGCAGCTTAGATCCGGGACTGTCCAATCAGCCCCAGCATTTT
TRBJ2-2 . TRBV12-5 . CASGLVENTGELFF TGTGCTAGTGGTTTGGTGGAGAACACCGGGGAGCTGTTTTTT
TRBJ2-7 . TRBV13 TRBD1 CASGTPGGAYEQYF TGTGCCAGCGGCACCCCAGGGGGCGCTTACGAGCAGTACTTC
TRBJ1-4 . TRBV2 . CASSEGGAREKLFF TGTGCCAGCAGTGAAGGGGGGGCGCGGGAAAAACTGTTTTTT
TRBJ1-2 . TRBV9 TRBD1 CASSVGQGASYGYTF TGTGCCAGCAGCGTAGGGCAGGGGGCTAGCTATGGCTACACCTTC
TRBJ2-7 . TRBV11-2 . CASSLDVTYEQYF TGTGCCAGCAGCTTAGATGTTACCTACGAGCAGTACTTC
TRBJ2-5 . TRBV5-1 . CASSLSSGQETQYF TGCGCCAGCAGCTTGAGTAGCGGCCAAGAGACCCAGTACTTC
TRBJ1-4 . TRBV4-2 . CASSQGRNEKLFF TGTGCCAGCAGCCAAGGCCGTAATGAAAAACTGTTTTTT
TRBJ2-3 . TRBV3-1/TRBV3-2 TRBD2 CASSQGGGAPDTQYF TGTGCCAGCAGCCAAGGCGGGGGGGCCCCAGATACGCAGTATTTT
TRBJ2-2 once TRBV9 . CASSVVTFGVTGELFF TGTGCCAGCAGCGTAGTGACATTCGGGGTCACCGGGGAGCTGTTTTTT
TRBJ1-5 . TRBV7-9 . CASSPGAQPQHF TGTGCCAGCAGCCCAGGGGCTCAGCCCCAGCATTTT
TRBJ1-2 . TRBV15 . CATSREAGHPYGYTF TGTGCCACCAGCAGAGAGGCGGGGCATCCCTATGGCTACACCTTC
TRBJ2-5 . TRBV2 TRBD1 CASRQGAQETQYF TGTGCCAGCAGACAGGGGGCTCAAGAGACCCAGTACTTC
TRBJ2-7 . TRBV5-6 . CASSLSGYEQYF TGTGCCAGCAGCTTATCGGGGTACGAGCAGTACTTC
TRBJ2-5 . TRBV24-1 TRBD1 CATGTGSGETQYF TGTGCCACCGGGACAGGGTCGGGGGAGACCCAGTACTTC
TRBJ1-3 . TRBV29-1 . CSVEGAGNTIYF TGCAGCGTTGAAGGAGCTGGAAACACCATATATTTT
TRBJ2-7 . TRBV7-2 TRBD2 CASSSRLAGPYEQYF TGTGCCAGCAGCTCCAGACTAGCGGGACCCTACGAGCAGTACTTC
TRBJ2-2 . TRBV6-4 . CASSDGMTGELFF TGTGCCAGCAGTGACGGGATGACCGGGGAGCTGTTTTTT
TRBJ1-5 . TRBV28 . CASRPRGLRDGSQPQHF TGTGCCAGCAGACCAAGGGGCCTCCGGGACGGGAGCCAGCCCCAGCATTTT
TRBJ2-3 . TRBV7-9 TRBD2 CASSRSGGAGDTQYF TGTGCCAGCAGCCGGAGCGGGGGGGCCGGGGATACGCAGTATTTT
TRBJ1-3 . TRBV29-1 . CSVGPGSGNTIYF TGCAGCGTTGGCCCCGGCTCTGGAAACACCATATATTTT
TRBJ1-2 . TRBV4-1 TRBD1 CASSQSPGQGANYGYTF TGCGCCAGCAGCCAATCTCCAGGACAGGGAGCTAACTATGGCTACACCTTC
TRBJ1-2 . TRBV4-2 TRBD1 CASSQARGGNYGYTF TGTGCCAGCAGCCAAGCCAGGGGGGGGAACTATGGCTACACCTTC
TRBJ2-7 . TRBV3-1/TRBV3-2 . CASSQEVGEQYF TGTGCCAGCAGCCAAGAGGTGGGGGAGCAGTACTTC
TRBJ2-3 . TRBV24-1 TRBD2 CATSDRLAGGPDTQYF TGTGCCACCAGTGATCGACTAGCGGGGGGGCCAGATACGCAGTATTTT
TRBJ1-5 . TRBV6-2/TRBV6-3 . CASSYSIYNQPQHF TGTGCCAGCAGTTACTCGATCTACAATCAGCCCCAGCATTTT